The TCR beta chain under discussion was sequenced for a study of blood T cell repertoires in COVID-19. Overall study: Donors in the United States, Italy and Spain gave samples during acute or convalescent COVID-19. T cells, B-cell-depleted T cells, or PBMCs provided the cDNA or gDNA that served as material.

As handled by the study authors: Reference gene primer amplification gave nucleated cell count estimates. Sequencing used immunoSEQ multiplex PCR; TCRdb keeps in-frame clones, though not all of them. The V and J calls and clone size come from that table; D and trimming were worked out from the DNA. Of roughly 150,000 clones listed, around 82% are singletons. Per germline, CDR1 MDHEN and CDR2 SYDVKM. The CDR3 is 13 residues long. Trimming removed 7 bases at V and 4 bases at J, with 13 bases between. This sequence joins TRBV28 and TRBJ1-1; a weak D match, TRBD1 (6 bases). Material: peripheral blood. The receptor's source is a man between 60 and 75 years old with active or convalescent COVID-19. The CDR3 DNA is TGTGCCAGCACCGATACAGGGCCCACTGAAGCTTTCTTT. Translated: CASTDTGPTEAFF. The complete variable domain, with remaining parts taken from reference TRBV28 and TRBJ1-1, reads DVKVTQSSRYLVKRTGEKVFLECVQDMDHENMFWYRQDPGLGLRLIYFSYDVKMKEKGDIPEGYSVSREKKERFSLILESASTNQTSMYLCASTDTGPTEAFFGQGTRLTVV.